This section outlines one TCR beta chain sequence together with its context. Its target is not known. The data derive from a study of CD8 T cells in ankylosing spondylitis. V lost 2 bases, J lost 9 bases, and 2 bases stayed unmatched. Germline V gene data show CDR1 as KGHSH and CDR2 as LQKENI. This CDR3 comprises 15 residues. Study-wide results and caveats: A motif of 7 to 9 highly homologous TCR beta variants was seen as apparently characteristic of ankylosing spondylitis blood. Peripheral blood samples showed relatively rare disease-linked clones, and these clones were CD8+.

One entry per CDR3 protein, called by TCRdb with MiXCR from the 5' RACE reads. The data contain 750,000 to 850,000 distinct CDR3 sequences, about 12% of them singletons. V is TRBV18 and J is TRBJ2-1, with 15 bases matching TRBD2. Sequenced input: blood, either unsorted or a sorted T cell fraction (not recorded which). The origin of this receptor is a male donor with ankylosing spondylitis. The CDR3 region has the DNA TGTGCCAGCTCACCAGTGGGACTAGCGGGGGGTGAGCAGTTCTTC. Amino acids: CASSPVGLAGGEQFF.